The 17 T cell receptor beta chains below come from one sample, sequenced in a study of T-cell memory formation after mild COVID-19. TCRdb independently ran MiXCR on the 5' RACE reads; one entry per CDR3 protein. The sample carries some 320,000 distinct CDR3 sequences, less than 20% recorded once. Input material: PBMCs or a T cell subset sorted from them (not recorded which). The receptor set was obtained from a man aged 18 to 30 who had mild COVID-19 (a few samples of this study predate the infection). Cell type and time point are not known.

For the CDR3, the DNA is TGCGCCAGCAGCTTGGCGGCTAGCAGTAGCACAGATACGCAGTATTTT. Protein: CASSLAASSSTDTQYF. V is TRBV5-1 and J is TRBJ2-3; perhaps TRBD2 as D (5 bases). The germline V gene has CDR1 SGHRS and CDR2 YFSETQ. The germline V and J ends were trimmed by 0 bases and 0 bases, with 11 bases remaining between them. The CDR3 runs 16 residues.

In its sample, this clonotype was seen many times. The chain couples TRBV5-1 to TRBJ2-7, with 8 bases matching TRBD1. Germline V gives CDR1 SGHRS, CDR2 YFSETQ. The CDR3 extends over 14 amino acids. The V gene end was trimmed by 2 bases and the J gene end by 4 bases; junction bases not matched to a gene: 5. CDR3 coding DNA: TGCGCCAGCAGCTTTCGACAGGGGTGGTACGAGCAGTACTTC. Protein sequence: CASSFRQGWYEQYF.

This clonotype was seen at least ten times. The genes are TRBV5-6 and TRBJ2-7, with 9 nucleotides matching TRBD1. V lost 4 bases to trimming and J lost 0 bases; unmatched junction nucleotides: 11. This CDR3 has 17 residues. Germline V lookup: CDR1 SGHDT, CDR2 YYEEEE. CDR3 residues: CASSPPGTGTLSYEQYF. The CDR3 DNA sequence: TGTGCCAGCAGCCCCCCCGGGACAGGGACCCTCTCCTACGAGCAGTACTTC.

In its sample, this clonotype was seen a few times. The rearrangement links TRBV6-6 to TRBJ2-7; TRBD2 agrees at 8 bases. The CDR3 length is 13 residues. Germline values: CDR1 MNHNY, CDR2 SVGAGI (reference sequence). V was pared by 2 bases and J by 7 bases, with 4 bases of the junction left unmatched. Here the CDR3 reads CASSYLIAGEQYV. In DNA, the CDR3 is TGTGCCAGCAGTTACCTTATAGCGGGAGAGCAGTACGTC.

The chain couples TRBV7-2 to TRBJ2-1; the D gene is possibly TRBD2 (6 bases). The CDR3 totals 15 residues. Trimming stripped 5 bases from V and 9 bases from J, with 20 bases between. From germline, CDR1 is SGHTA and CDR2 FQGNSA. In DNA form, the CDR3 reads TGTGCCAGCAGCGCGGGACCTCGGGAGTTGGCTGAGCAGTTCTTC. The encoded protein is CASSAGPRELAEQFF.

The chain carries TRBV4-1 and TRBJ2-2; 8 nucleotides line up with TRBD1. Germline values: CDR1 MGHRA, CDR2 YSYEKL. V lost 4 bases and J lost 5; bases outside the gene matches: 12. The CDR3 covers 17 residues. This CDR3 is CASSLPRRTGRTGELFF. In DNA form, the CDR3 reads TGCGCCAGCAGCCTCCCCCGGAGGACAGGGAGAACCGGGGAGCTGTTTTTT.

This rearrangement joins TRBV10-3 to TRBJ1-1, with a weak D call TRBD1 (6 bases). Germline V gene lookup returns CDR1 ENHRY and CDR2 SYGVKD. Trimming shortened V by 0 bases and J by 0 bases, and 8 bases separated the two germline ends. This CDR3 is built from 15 residues. CDR3 DNA sequence: TGTGCCATCAGTGAGTCGGGGGGCATGAACACTGAAGCTTTCTTT. Its protein product is CAISESGGMNTEAFF.

The chain is built from TRBV20-1 and TRBJ2-7; possibly TRBD1 for D (6 bases). The CDR3 covers 13 residues. Germline V gene lookup returns CDR1 DFQATT and CDR2 SNEGSKA (reference sequence). The germline V and J ends were trimmed by 6 bases and 3 bases, with 15 bases remaining between them. CDR3 nucleotides: TGCAGTGCCCCAACTCGGGACAACTACGAGCAGTACTTC. Residues: CSAPTRDNYEQYF.

In its sample, this clonotype was seen many times. V usage is TRBV6-5 and J usage is TRBJ2-7, with TRBD2 matching 9 bases. This CDR3 spans 13 amino acids. The V and J ends lost 5 bases and 6 bases, in that order; junction bases with no gene match: 5. The germline gives CDR1 MNHEY, CDR2 SVGAGI. The CDR3 region has the DNA TGTGCCAGCAGTCCCGGACTAGCGCGCGAGCAGTACTTC. Its translation is CASSPGLAREQYF.

This clonotype was observed a few times. The chain is built from TRBV6-2 or TRBV6-3 and TRBJ1-2; D gene ambiguous. With 5 bases removed from V and 4 bases from J, the gap between germline ends came to 14 bases. Germline values: CDR1 MNHEY, CDR2 SVGEGT. The CDR3 spans 14 residues. CDR3 sequence: CASSALSSSYGYTF. CDR3 bases: TGTGCCAGCAGTGCATTGTCTTCCTCCTATGGCTACACCTTC.

This clonotype came up many times. This chain joins TRBV4-2 and TRBJ2-1; TRBD2 aligns across 8 bases. CDR1 is LGHNA and CDR2 is YNFKEQ in the germline V gene. The CDR3 is made up of 16 amino acids. The ends lost 0 bases at V and 5 bases at J; junction bases unmatched: 6. The CDR3 region has the DNA TGTGCCAGCAGCCAAGATGCCCGGGGGGGACACAATGAGCAGTTCTTC. Its translation is CASSQDARGGHNEQFF.

This chain connects TRBV4-3 to TRBJ1-6, with D perhaps TRBD1 (6 bases). Germline CDR1 reads LGHNA; CDR2 reads YSLEER. The V and J ends lost 5 bases and 10 bases respectively, with 12 bases between them. The length of the CDR3 is 13 residues. CDR3 residues: CASSIGGDSPLHF. Here the CDR3 DNA reads TGCGCCAGCAGCATAGGGGGGGACTCACCCCTCCACTTT.

J is TRBJ1-2 and V is TRBV5-1, with TRBD1 matching over 9 bases. The V and J ends lost 4 bases and 7 bases, in that order; junction bases with no gene match: 8. CDR1 is SGHRS and CDR2 is YFSETQ in the germline V gene. This CDR3 is built from 14 residues. The CDR3 bases are TGCGCCAGCAGCCCAGGGACAGGGAGCGCTGGCTACACCTTC. This translates into CASSPGTGSAGYTF.

This chain connects TRBV12-5 to TRBJ2-7; weak D call: TRBD2 (5 bases). V was trimmed by 0 bases and J by 10 bases, leaving 13 bases between them. This CDR3 comprises 13 residues. Germline-derived CDR1 and CDR2 are LGHNT and FRNRAP. The CDR3 reads CASGLVLGSVQYF. The DNA for the CDR3 is TGTGCTAGTGGTTTGGTCCTTGGGAGCGTCCAGTACTTC. Full variable domain (rest looked up from reference TRBV12-5 and TRBJ2-7): DARVTQTPRHKVTEMGQEVTMRCQPILGHNTVFWYRQTMMQGLELLAYFRNRAPLDDSGMPKDRFSAEMPDATLATLKIQPSEPRDSAVYFCASGLVLGSVQYFGPGTRLTVT.

This clonotype was seen many times. The V gene is TRBV5-1, the J gene TRBJ2-7; 9 nucleotides agree with TRBD1. V dropped 7 bases and J dropped 3; count of bases not matched to a gene: 8. Germline CDR1 and CDR2: SGHRS and YFSETQ. This CDR3 has 14 amino acids. CDR3 DNA: TGCGCCAGCTCCCCGGGACAGGGCATCTACGAGCAGTACTTC. Its protein is CASSPGQGIYEQYF. The full variable domain, in which reference TRBV5-1 and TRBJ2-7 provide the parts outside the CDR3, is KAGVTQTPRYLIKTRGQQVTLSCSPISGHRSVSWYQQTPGQGLQFLFEYFSETQRNKGNFPGRFSGRQFSNSRSEMNVSTLELGDSALYLCASSPGQGIYEQYFGPGTRLTVT.

The sample holds a few counts of this clonotype. CDR3 in amino acids: CASSLGTGLGGYTF. The DNA of the CDR3 is TGTGCCAGCAGCTTGGGGACAGGACTCGGGGGCTACACCTTC. The gene calls are TRBV5-6 and TRBJ1-2; 7 positions agree with TRBD1. Unmatched junction bases numbered 7, after V lost 0 bases and J lost 8 bases. Germline assignment: CDR1 SGHDT and CDR2 YYEEEE. The CDR3 has 14 amino acids.

This clonotype was detected a few times. V is TRBV19 and J is TRBJ2-3; TRBD2 is a possible D gene (5 bases). The V gene's germline CDR1 is LNHDA and CDR2 SQIVND (reference sequence). The V end was cut by 3 bases, the J end by 1 base, with 8 bases between. The CDR3 runs 14 residues. CDR3 nucleotide sequence: TGTGCCAGTAGTATCAGCGGACGCACAGATACGCAGTATTTT. It codes for CASSISGRTDTQYF.